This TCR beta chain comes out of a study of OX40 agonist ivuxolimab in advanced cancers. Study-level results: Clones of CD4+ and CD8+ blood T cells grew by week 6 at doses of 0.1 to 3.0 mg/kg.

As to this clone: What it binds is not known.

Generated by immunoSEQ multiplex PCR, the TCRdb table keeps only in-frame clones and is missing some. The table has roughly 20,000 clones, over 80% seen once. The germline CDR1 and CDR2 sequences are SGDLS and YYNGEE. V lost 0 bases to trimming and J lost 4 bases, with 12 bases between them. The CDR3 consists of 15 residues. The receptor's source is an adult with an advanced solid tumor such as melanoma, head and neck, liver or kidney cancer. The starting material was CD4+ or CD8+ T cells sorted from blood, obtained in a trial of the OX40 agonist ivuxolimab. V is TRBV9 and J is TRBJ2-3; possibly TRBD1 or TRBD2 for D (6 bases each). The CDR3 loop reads CASSVEGGRADTQYF. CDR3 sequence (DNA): TGTGCCAGCAGCGTAGAGGGGGGCCGCGCAGATACGCAGTATTTT.